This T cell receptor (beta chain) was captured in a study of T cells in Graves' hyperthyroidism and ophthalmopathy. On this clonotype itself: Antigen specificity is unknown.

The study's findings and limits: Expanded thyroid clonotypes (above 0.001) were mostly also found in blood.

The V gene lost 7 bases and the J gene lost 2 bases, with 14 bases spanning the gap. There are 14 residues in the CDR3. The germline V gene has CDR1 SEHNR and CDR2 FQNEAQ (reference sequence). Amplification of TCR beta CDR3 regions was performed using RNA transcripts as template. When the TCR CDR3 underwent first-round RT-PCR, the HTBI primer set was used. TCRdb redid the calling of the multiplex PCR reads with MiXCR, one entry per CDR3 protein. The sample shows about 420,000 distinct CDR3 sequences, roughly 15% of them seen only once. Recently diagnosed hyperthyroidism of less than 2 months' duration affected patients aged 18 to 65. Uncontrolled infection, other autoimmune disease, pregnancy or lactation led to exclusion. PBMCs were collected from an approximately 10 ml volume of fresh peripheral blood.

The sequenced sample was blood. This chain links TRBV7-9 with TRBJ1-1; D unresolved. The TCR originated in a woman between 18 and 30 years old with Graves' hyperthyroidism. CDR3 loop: CASNLAGPNTEAFF. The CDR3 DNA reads TGTGCCAGCAATCTGGCCGGGCCAAACACTGAAGCTTTCTTT.